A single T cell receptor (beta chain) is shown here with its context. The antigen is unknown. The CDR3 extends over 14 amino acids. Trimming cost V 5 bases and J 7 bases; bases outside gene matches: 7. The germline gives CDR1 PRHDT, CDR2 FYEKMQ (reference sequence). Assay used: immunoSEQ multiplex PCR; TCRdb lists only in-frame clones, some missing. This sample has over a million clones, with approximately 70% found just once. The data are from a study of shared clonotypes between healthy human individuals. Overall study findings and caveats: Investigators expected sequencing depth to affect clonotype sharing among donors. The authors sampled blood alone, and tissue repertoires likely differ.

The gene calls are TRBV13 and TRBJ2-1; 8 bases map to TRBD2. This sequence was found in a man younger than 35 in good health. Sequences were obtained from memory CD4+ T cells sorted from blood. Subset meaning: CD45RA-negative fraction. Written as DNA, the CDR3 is TGTGCCAGCAGCGGGCGGACTAGCAGGAATGAGCAGTTCTTC. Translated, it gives CASSGRTSRNEQFF.